This T cell receptor beta chain was recovered during a study of blood T cells in healthy people across ages. This clonotype has ten or more counts. Primed by a sample-barcoded 5' primer and a J-beta primer mix, a second PCR proceeded for about 7 to 11 cycles. TCRdb processed the 5' RACE reads anew with MiXCR; each CDR3 protein has one entry. The table lists fewer than 2,000,000 distinct CDR3 sequences, roughly a third of them singletons. Sequenced material: blood. The sequence came from a woman aged 25-40 years in good health.

Here the CDR3 reads CASSLLANTEAFF. For the CDR3, the DNA is TGTGCCAGCAGCTTACTGGCGAACACTGAAGCTTTCTTT. The V call is TRBV7-3, the J call TRBJ1-1; D gene unclear. V was trimmed by 2 bases and J by 1 base, leaving 5 bases between them. CDR1 and CDR2 (germline): SGHTA, FQGTGA. This CDR3 is 13 amino acids long. The full variable domain, with the rest looked up from reference TRBV7-3 and TRBJ1-1, is GAGVSQTPSNKVTEKGKYVELRCDPISGHTALYWYRQSLGQGPEFLIYFQGTGAADDSGLPNDRFFAVRPEGSVSTLKIQRTERGDSAVYLCASSLLANTEAFFGQGTRLTVV.